The source of this T cell receptor beta chain is a study of patients and donors after allogeneic stem cell transplantation. Looked up from germline, CDR1 is DFQATT and CDR2 is SNEGSKA (reference sequence). V dropped 6 bases and J dropped 2; count of bases not matched to a gene: 7. This CDR3 spans 15 amino acids. TCRdb re-called the RT-PCR reads with MiXCR, one entry per CDR3 protein. The top ten clones hold around 3.2% of a sample with under 200,000 distinct CDR3 sequences, 30% of them seen once. The receptor was isolated from a human donor who was either an allogeneic HSCT recipient or a stem cell or donor lymphocyte infusion donor (not recorded which). It is not recorded whose cells these are; they may come from a transplant donor. The J gene is TRBJ2-1, the V gene TRBV20-1, with 10 bases identical to TRBD2. The specimen was blood, either unsorted or a sorted T cell fraction (not recorded which). This CDR3 reads CSAVLAGRAYNEQFF. In nucleotides, the CDR3 is TGCAGTGCGGTACTAGCGGGAAGGGCCTACAATGAGCAGTTCTTC.